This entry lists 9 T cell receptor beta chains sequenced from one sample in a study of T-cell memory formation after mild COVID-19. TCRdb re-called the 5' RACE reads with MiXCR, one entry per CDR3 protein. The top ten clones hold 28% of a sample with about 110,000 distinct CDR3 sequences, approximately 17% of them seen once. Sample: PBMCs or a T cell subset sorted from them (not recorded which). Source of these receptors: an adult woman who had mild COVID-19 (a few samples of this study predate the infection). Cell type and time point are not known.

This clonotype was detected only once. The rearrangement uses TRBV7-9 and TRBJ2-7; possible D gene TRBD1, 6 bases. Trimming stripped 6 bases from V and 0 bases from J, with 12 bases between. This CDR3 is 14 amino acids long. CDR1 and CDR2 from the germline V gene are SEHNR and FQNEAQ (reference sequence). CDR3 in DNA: TGTGCCAGCAGACCCGGGACAACCTCCTACGAGCAGTACTTC. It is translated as CASRPGTTSYEQYF.

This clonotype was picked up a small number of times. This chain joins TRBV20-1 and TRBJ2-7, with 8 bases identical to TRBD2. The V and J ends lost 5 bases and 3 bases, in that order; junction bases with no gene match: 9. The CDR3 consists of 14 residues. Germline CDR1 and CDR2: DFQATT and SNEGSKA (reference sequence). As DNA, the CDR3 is TGCAGTGCTTTTGGACTAGCTCAAGGCTACGAGCAGTACTTC. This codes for CSAFGLAQGYEQYF.

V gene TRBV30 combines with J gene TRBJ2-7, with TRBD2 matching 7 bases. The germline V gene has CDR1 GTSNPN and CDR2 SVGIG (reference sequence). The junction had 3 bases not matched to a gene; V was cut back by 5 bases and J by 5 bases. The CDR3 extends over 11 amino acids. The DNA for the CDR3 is TGTGCCTGGGGACTAGTTGACGAGCAGTACTTC. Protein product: CAWGLVDEQYF. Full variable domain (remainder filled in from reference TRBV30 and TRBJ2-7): SQTIHQWPATLVQPVGSPLSLECTVEGTSNPNLYWYRQAAGRGLQLLFYSVGIGQISSEVPQNLSASRPQDRQFILSSKKLLLSDSGFYLCAWGLVDEQYFGPGTRLTVT.

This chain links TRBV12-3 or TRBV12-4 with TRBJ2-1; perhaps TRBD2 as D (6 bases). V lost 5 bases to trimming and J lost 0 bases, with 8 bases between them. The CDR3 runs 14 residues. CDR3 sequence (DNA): TGTGCCAGCAGTCTGACTAGCTCCTACAATGAGCAGTTCTTC. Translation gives CASSLTSSYNEQFF.

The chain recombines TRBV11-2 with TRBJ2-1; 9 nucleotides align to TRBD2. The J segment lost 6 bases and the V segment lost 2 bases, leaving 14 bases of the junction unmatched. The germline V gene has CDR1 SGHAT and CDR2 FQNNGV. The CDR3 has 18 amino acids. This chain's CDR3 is CASSLLAGGPQLSNEQFF. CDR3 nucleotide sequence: TGTGCCAGCAGCTTACTTGCGGGAGGGCCCCAGTTGAGCAATGAGCAGTTCTTC.

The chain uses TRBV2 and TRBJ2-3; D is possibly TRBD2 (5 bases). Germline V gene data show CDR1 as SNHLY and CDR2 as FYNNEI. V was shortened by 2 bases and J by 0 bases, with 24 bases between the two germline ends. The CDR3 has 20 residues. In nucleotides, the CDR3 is TGTGCCAGCAGTGAAAACCCAGCGTGGCTAGCCCCACTGAGCACAGATACGCAGTATTTT. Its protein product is CASSENPAWLAPLSTDTQYF.

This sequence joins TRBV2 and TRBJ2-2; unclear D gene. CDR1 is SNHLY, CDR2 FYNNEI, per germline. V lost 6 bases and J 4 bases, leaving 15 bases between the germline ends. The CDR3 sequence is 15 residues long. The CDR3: CASRENVGLTGELFF. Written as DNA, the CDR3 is TGTGCCAGCAGAGAGAACGTAGGGCTCACCGGGGAGCTGTTTTTT.

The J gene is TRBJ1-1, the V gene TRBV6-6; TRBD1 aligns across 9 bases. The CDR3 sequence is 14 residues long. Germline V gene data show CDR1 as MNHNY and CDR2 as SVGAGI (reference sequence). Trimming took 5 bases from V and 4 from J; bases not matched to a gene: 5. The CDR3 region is CASSHPTGGTEAFF. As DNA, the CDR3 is TGTGCCAGCAGTCACCCGACAGGGGGCACTGAAGCTTTCTTT.

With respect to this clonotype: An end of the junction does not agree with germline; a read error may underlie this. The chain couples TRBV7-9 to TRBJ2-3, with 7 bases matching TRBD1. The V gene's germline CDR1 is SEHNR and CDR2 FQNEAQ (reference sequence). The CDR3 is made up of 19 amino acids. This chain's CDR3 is CSSSLSGTVIRGGPDTQYF. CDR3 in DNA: TGTTCCAGCAGCTTGTCCGGGACAGTAATACGGGGCGGGCCAGATACGCAGTATTTT.